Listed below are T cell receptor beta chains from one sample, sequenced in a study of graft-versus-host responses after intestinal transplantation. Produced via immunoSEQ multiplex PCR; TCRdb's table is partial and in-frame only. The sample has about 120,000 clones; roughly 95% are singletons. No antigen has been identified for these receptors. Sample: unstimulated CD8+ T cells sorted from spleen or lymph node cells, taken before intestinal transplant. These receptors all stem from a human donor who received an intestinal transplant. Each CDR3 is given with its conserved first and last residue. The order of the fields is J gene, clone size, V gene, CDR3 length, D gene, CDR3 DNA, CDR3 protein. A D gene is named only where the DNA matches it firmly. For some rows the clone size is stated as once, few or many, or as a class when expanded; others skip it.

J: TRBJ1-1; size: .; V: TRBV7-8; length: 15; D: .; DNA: TGTGCCAGCAGCTTAACCGTGACGGGGAACACTGAAGCTTTCTTT; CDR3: CASSLTVTGNTEAFF
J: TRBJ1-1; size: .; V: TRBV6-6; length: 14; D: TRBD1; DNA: TGTGCCAGCAGGTACGGACAGGGGGGCACTGAAGCTTTCTTT; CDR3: CASRYGQGGTEAFF
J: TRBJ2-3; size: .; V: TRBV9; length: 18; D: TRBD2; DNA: TGTGCCAGCAGCGCCGGGACTAGCGGGGGGTTAAGCACAGATACGCAGTATTTT; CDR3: CASSAGTSGGLSTDTQYF
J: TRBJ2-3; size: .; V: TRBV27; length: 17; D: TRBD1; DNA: TGTGCCAGCAGTTTCCTGGGACAGCCTAGAGGGACAGATACGCAGTATTTT; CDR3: CASSFLGQPRGTDTQYF
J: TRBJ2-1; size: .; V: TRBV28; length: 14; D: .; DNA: TGTGCCAGCAGTTTATGGAGGGACGTCAATGAGCAGTTCTTC; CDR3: CASSLWRDVNEQFF
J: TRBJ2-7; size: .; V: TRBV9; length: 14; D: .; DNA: TGTGCCAGCAGCGTAGGGCACATCTCCTACGAGCAGTACTTC; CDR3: CASSVGHISYEQYF
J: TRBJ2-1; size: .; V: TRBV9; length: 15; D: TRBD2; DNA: TGTGCCAGCAGCCCGAGACTAGCGGGAGGATGGGAGCAGTTCTTC; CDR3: CASSPRLAGGWEQFF
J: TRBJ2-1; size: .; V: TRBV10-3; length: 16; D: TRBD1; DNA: TGTGCCATCAGTGAGAGGACAGGGTACCCTATCGAATGGCAGTTCTTC; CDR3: CAISERTGYPIEWQFF
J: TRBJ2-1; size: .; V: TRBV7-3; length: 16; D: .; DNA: TGTGCCAGCGCGATCGGGAGGGGACAGGTTTACAATGAGCAGTTCTTC; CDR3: CASAIGRGQVYNEQFF
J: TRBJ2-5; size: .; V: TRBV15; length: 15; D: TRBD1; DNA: TGTGCCACCAGCAGAGTCGCAGGGGGCGGAGAGACCCAGTACTTC; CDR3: CATSRVAGGGETQYF
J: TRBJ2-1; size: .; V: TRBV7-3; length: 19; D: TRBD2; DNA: TGTGCCAGCAGCGACGAGGGGGCAACTAGCGGGAGGGCCTACGTCGAGCAGTTCTTC; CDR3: CASSDEGATSGRAYVEQFF
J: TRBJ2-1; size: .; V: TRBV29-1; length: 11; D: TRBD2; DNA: TGCAGCGTTCTGACTAGCGGTGAGCAGTTCTTC; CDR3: CSVLTSGEQFF
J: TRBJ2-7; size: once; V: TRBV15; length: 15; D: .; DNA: TGTGCCACCAGCAGAGATTTGGCAGGGAACAACGAGCAGTACTTC; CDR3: CATSRDLAGNNEQYF
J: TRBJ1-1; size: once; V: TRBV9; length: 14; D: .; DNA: TGTGCCAGCAGCGTAGAGGGGAGGAACACTGAAGCTTTCTTT; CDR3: CASSVEGRNTEAFF
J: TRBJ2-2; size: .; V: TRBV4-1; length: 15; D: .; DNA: TGCGCCAGCAGCCTCTCCGGGGTGAACACCGGGGAGCTGTTTTTT; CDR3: CASSLSGVNTGELFF
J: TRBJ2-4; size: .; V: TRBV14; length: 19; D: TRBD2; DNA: TGTGCCAGCAGCCAAGATCCTCCAGCGGGAGGCCCCTGGGGGAACATTCAGTACTTC; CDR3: CASSQDPPAGGPWGNIQYF
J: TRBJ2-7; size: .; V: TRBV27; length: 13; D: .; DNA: TGTGCCAGCAGTTTATTTCAGGGCCACGAGCAGTACTTC; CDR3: CASSLFQGHEQYF
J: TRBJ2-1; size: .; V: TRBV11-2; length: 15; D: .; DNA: TGTGCCAGCAGCTCCCCGTTCACCTTCTACAATGAGCAGTTCTTC; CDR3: CASSSPFTFYNEQFF
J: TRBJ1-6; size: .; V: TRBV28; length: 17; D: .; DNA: TGTGCCAGCAGTTTATCCCCCCAGGGTGCATGGGGTTCACCCCTCCACTTT; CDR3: CASSLSPQGAWGSPLHF
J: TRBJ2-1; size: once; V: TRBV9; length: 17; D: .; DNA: TGTGCCAGCAGCGAGACCGGGTTGGGGGCTTCCTACAATGAGCAGTTCTTC; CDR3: CASSETGLGASYNEQFF
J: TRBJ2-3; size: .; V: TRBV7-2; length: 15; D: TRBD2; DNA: TGTGCCAGCAACATGATTGGCGGGAGGTATGATACGCAGTATTTT; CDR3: CASNMIGGRYDTQYF
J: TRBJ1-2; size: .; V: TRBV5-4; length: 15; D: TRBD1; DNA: TGTGCCAGCAGCTTGGGGACAGGGTACGCAGGGGGCTACACCTTC; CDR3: CASSLGTGYAGGYTF
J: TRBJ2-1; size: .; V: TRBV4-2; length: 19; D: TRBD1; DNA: TGTGCCAGCAGCCAAGTTGAGGGGGCCTGGGCGGAGGTCGGCAATGAGCAGTTCTTC; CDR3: CASSQVEGAWAEVGNEQFF
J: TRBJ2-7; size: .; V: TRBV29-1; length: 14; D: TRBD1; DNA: TGCAGCGTTGTGCTCCCGGGACAGGGGCGCGAGCAGTACTTC; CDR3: CSVVLPGQGREQYF
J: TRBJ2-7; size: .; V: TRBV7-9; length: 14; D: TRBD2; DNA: TGTGCCAGCAGCTTGACTAGCGAGTCCTACGAGCAGTACTTC; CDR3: CASSLTSESYEQYF
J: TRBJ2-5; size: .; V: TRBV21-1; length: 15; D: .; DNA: TGTGCCCCTACTACTGGGACTAGCGGGAGAAAGACCCAGTACTTC; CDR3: CAPTTGTSGRKTQYF
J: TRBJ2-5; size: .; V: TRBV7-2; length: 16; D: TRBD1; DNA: TGTGCCAGCAGCCTCCGTACCGGGACAGGGGAAGAGACCCAGTACTTC; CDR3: CASSLRTGTGEETQYF
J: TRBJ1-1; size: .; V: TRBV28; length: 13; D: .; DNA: TGTGCCAGCCGGAAACTTCCGGAGCCTGAAGCTTTCTTT; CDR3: CASRKLPEPEAFF
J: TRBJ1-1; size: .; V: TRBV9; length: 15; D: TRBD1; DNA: TGTGCCAGCAGCGTATTTGGGACAGCGAACACTGAAGCTTTCTTT; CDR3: CASSVFGTANTEAFF
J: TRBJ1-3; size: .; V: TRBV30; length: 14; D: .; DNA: TGTGCCTGGAGTGTGGCTCCCTCTGGAAACACCATATATTTT; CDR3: CAWSVAPSGNTIYF
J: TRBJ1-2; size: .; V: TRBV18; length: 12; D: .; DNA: TGTGCCAGCTCACCTTACAGCTATGGCTACACCTTC; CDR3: CASSPYSYGYTF
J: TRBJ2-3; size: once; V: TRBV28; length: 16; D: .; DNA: TGTGCCAGCAGTTTATGGGGTAGGATCCTCACAGATACGCAGTATTTT; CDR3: CASSLWGRILTDTQYF
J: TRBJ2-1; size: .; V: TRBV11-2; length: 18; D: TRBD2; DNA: TGTGCCATTACGCAACTCCGAACCGAGCGGGAAGCCTACAATGAGCAGTTCTTC; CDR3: CAITQLRTEREAYNEQFF
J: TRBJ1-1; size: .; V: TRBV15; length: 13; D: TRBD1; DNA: TGTGCCACCAGCGACAGGGGGAACACTGAAGCTTTCTTT; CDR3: CATSDRGNTEAFF
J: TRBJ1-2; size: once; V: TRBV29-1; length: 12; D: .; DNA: TGCAGCGTTGTAACAGGCTACTATGGCTACACCTTC; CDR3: CSVVTGYYGYTF
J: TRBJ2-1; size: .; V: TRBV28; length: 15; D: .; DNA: TGTGCCAGCAGTTTATCCCTAGCGTTGTACAATGAGCAGTTCTTC; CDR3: CASSLSLALYNEQFF
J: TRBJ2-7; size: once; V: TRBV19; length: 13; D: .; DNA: TGTGCCAGTAGTATCCGGGATTTGTACGAGCAGTACTTC; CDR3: CASSIRDLYEQYF
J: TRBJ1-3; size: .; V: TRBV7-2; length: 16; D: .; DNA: TGTGCCAGCAGCCCCCTCGGCACAGTCTCTGGAAACACCATATATTTT; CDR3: CASSPLGTVSGNTIYF
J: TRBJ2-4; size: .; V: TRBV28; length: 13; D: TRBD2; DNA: TGTGCCAGCAGTTTATTAGCGGGAGAGGATCAGTACTTC; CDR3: CASSLLAGEDQYF
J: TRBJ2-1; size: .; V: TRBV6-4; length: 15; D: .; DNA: TGTGCCAGCAGTGACTCCCGCCGAGGAGTCGATGAGCAGTTCTTC; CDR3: CASSDSRRGVDEQFF
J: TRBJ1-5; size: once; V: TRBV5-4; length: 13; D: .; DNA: TGTGCCAGTCGCACCAACCCTCCCAAGCCCCAGCATTTT; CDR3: CASRTNPPKPQHF
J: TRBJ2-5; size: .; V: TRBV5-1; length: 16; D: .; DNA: TGCGCCAGCAGGGCTCGGGCGTCACGGAGGGTAGAGACCCAGTACTTC; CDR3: CASRARASRRVETQYF